This T cell receptor beta chain was sequenced for a study of blood T cell repertoires in COVID-19. Original analysis: By means of reference gene primer amplification, nucleated cell counts were estimated. Clones were read by immunoSEQ multiplex PCR, and TCRdb kept only the in-frame ones, dropping some. V and J calls plus clone size are reproduced from that table; the DNA served to infer D and trimming. The sample records roughly 350,000 clones, about 92% being singletons. The age range of participants was about 18 to 95 years, with residence in approximately 25 US areas. This clone was recorded only once. V lost 4 bases to trimming and J lost 8 bases, with 18 bases between them. In germline, CDR1 is MNHEY, CDR2 SVGAGI. This CDR3 region has 15 residues.

J is TRBJ2-1 and V is TRBV6-5, with D possibly matching TRBD1 (6 bases). The receptor comes from a woman aged 25-40 years who had recovered from COVID-19. The sequenced material came from PBMCs or T cells enriched from blood (not recorded which). DNA for the CDR3: TGTGCCAGCAGTTCTCCGCGGCAGGGGTTAGATGAGCAGTTCTTC. It translates to CASSSPRQGLDEQFF.